This T cell receptor (beta chain) came from a study of immune evolution from preneoplasia to lung adenocarcinoma. Points from the study as a whole: Later-stage lesions seemingly showed higher T cell density and diversity than normal lung.

The germline V gene has CDR1 LGHNT and CDR2 FRNRAP. The V and J ends lost 3 bases and 3 bases respectively, with 11 bases between them. This CDR3 is built from 14 residues. Libraries were prepared by immunoSEQ multiplex PCR; TCRdb keeps only in-frame clonotypes and omits some of them. The repertoire includes roughly 9,000 clones, more than 60% of them detected once, and under 7% sits in the top ten. Note on this clone: Its antigen is not identified.

V gene TRBV12-5 combines with J gene TRBJ1-1; D might be TRBD1 (6 bases). The receptor was isolated from a person aged 60-80 years with lung adenocarcinoma. The sequenced material came from FFPE lung adenocarcinoma in situ tissue. The CDR3 nucleotides are TGTGCTAGTGGTTTTGGGGGGGCGCACACTGAAGCTTTCTTT. This encodes CASGFGGAHTEAFF.